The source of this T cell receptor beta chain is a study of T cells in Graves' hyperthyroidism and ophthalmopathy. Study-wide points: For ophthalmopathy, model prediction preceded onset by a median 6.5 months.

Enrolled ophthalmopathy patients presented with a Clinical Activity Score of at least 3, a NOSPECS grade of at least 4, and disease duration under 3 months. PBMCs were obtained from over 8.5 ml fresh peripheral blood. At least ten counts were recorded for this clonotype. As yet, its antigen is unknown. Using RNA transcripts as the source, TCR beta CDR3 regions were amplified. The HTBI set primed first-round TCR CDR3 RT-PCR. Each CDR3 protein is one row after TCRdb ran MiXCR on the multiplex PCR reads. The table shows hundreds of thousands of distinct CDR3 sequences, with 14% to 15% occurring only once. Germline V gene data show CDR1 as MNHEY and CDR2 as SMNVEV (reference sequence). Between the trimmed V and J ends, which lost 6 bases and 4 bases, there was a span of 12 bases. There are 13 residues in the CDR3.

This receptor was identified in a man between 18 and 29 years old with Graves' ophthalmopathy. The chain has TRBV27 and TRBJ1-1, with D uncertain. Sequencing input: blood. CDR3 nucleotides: TGTGCCAGCAGCTTTAACCAAGGCACTGAAGCTTTCTTT. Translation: CASSFNQGTEAFF.